Sequencing of this TCR beta chain was carried out in a study of neoadjuvant nivolumab and ipilimumab in lung cancer. The study, taken as a whole, reports: Only a small number of samples underwent TCR sequencing.

As regards this clone: What it recognizes is unknown.

Sequenced by immunoSEQ multiplex PCR; TCRdb stores in-frame clones only, minus some. The sample includes 7,500 to 9,000 clones, about 76% of them seen just once. The CDR3 runs 13 residues. The V segment lost 8 bases and the J segment 4 bases; nucleotides outside the gene matches: 5. CDR1 and CDR2 (germline): MNHNS, SASEGT. Sequencing used adjacent normal lung tissue, obtained after neoadjuvant nivolumab, alone or with ipilimumab, at or shortly before surgery. The genes are TRBV6-1 and TRBJ1-3, with 7 bases matching TRBD1. The TCR sequence derives from an adult with non-small cell lung cancer. CDR3 residues: CASFTGVGNTIYF. As DNA, the CDR3 is TGTGCCAGCTTCACAGGGGTCGGAAACACCATATATTTT.